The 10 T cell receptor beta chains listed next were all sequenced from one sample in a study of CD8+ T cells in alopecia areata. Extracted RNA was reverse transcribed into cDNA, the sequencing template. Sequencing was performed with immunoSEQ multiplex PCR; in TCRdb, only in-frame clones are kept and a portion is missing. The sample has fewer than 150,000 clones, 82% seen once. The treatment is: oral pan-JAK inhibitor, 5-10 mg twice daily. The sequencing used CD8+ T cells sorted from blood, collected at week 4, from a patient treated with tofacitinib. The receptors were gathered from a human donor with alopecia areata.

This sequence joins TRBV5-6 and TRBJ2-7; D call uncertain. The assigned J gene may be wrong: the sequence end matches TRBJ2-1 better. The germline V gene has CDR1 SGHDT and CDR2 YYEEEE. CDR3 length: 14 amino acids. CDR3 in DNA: TGTGCCAGCAGCTTGTCGGGTCTAGACAATGAGCAGTTCTTC. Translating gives CASSLSGLDNEQFF.

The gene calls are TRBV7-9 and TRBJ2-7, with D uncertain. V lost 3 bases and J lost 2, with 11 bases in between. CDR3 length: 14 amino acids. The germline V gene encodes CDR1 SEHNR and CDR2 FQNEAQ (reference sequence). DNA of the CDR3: TGTGCCAGCAGCTTTGCCTTAGGCCCCTACGAGCAGTACTTC. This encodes CASSFALGPYEQYF.

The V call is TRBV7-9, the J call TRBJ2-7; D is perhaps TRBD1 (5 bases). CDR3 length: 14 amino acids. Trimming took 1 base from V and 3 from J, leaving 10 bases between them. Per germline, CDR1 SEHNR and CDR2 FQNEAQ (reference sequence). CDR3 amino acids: CASSLGDSLYEQYF. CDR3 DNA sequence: TGTGCCAGCAGCTTAGGAGACAGCCTCTACGAGCAGTACTTC.

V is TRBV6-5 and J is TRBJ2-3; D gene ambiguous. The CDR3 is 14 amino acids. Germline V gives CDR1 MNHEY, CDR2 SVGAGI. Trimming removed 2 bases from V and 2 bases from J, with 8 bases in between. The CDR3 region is CASSYVAYTDTQYF. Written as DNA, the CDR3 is TGTGCCAGCAGTTACGTAGCATACACAGATACGCAGTATTTT.

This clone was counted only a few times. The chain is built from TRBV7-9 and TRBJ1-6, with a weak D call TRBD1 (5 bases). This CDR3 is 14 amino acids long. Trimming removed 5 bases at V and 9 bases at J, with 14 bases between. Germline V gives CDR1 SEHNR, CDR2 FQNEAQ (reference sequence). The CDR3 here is CASSKEAGSSPLHF. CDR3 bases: TGTGCCAGCAGCAAAGAGGCAGGGAGTTCACCCCTCCACTTT.

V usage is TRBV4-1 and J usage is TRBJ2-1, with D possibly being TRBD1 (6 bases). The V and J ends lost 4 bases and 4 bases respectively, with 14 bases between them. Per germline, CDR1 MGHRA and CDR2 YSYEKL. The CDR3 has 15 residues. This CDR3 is CASSRGPGDYNEQFF. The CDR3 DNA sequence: TGCGCCAGCAGCCGGGGGCCAGGGGATTACAATGAGCAGTTCTTC.

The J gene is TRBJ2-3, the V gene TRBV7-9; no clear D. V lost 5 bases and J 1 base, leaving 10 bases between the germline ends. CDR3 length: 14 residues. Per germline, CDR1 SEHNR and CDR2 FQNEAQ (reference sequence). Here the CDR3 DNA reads TGTGCCAGCAGCAGCCTCGTGGGCACAGATACGCAGTATTTT. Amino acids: CASSSLVGTDTQYF.

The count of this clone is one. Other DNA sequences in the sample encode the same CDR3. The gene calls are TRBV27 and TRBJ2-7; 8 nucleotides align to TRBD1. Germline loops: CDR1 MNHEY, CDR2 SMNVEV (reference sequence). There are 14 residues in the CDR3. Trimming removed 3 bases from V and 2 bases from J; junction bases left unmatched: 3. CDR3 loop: CASSLGTGPYEQYF. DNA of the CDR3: TGTGCCAGCAGTTTGGGGACAGGACCCTACGAGCAGTACTTC.

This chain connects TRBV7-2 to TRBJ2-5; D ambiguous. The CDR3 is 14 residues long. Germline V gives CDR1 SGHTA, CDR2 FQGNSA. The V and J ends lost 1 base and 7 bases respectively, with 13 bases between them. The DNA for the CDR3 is TGTGCCAGCAGCTTAGAAGTAGCAGGCCCGACCCAGTACTTC. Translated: CASSLEVAGPTQYF.

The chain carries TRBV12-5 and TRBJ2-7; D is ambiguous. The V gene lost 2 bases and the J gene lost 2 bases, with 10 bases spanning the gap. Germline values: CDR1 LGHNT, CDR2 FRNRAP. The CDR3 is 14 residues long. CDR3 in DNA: TGTGCTAGTGGTTTGCCCTCGACCCCCTACGAGCAGTACTTC. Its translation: CASGLPSTPYEQYF.